This T cell receptor beta chain originates from a study of cytomegalovirus exposure and HLA in healthy donors. Whole-study context: Genotyping showed roughly 76% of about 370 donors falling in the Caucasian-associated ancestry cluster.

The donors comprised healthy bone marrow donors. Study observations and caveats: A later analysis by the authors found several of the most significant clusters apparently linked to common viral pathogens. Productive status was seen about 90% or about 30% of the time for most TCR beta V segments in an earlier analysis.

It was with 60 Vbeta and 13 Jbeta primers that the PCR ran. Sequencing used immunoSEQ multiplex PCR; TCRdb keeps in-frame clones, though not all of them. The sample yields tens of thousands of clones, 60% to 85% seen once. As for this clone: Its target is unknown.

CDR1 MDHEN and CDR2 SYDVKM come from the germline V gene. V shed 6 bases, J shed 5 bases, and the junction held 14 bases outside the gene matches. This CDR3 has 16 amino acids. The gene calls are TRBV28 and TRBJ1-1; 8 positions match TRBD1. This TCR derives from a man aged 35 to 55 in good health and CMV-seronegative. The sequenced material came from PBMCs. CDR3 in amino acids: CASSAWGRGRGTEAFF. DNA of the CDR3: TGTGCCAGCAGCGCCTGGGGCAGGGGGCGTGGTACTGAAGCTTTCTTT. The full variable domain, completed using reference TRBV28 and TRBJ1-1, is DVKVTQSSRYLVKRTGEKVFLECVQDMDHENMFWYRQDPGLGLRLIYFSYDVKMKEKGDIPEGYSVSREKKERFSLILESASTNQTSMYLCASSAWGRGRGTEAFFGQGTRLTVV.